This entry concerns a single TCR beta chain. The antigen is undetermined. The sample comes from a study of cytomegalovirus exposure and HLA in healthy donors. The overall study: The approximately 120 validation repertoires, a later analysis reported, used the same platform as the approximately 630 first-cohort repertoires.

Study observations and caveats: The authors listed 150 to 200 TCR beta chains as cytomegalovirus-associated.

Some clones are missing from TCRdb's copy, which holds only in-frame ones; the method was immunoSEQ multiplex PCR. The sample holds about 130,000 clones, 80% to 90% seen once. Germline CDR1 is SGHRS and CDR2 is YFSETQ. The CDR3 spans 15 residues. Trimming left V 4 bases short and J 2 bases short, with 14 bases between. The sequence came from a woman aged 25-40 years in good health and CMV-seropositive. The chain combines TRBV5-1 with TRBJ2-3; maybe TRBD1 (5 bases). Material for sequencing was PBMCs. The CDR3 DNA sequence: TGCGCCAGCAGCGGGGCTTTCCAGCTCACAGATACGCAGTATTTT. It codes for CASSGAFQLTDTQYF.